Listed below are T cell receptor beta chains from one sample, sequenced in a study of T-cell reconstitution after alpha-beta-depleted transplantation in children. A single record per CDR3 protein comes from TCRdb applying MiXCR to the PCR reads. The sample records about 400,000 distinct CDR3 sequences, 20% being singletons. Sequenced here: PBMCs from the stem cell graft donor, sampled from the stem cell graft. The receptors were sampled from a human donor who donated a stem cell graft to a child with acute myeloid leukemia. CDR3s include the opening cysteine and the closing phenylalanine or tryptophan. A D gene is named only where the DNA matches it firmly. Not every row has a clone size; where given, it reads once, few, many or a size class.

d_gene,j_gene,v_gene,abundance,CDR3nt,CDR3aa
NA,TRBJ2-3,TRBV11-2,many,TGTGCCAGCAGCTTAACTGGAGATACGCAGTATTTT,CASSLTGDTQYF
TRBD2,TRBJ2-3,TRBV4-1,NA,TGCGCCAGCAGCCAAGGGACTAGAGCGACAGATACGCAGTATTTT,CASSQGTRATDTQYF
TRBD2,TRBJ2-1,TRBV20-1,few,TGCAGTGCTAGAGATATTAGCGGGGGGGCTTACAATGAGCAGTTCTTC,CSARDISGGAYNEQFF
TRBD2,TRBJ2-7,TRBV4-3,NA,TGCGCCAGCAGCCACACCCTTAATAGCGGGAGCGACGAGCAGTACTTC,CASSHTLNSGSDEQYF
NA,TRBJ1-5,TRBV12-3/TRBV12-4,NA,TGTGCCAGCAGACACGGGGGTATGGGCAATCAGCCCCAGCATTTT,CASRHGGMGNQPQHF
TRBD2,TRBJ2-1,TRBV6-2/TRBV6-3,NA,TGTGCCAGCAGTTACCGCAGGACTAGCGGGAACAAAAAATATGAGCAGTTCTTC,CASSYRRTSGNKKYEQFF
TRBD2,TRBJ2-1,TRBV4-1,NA,TGCGCCAGCGCCACCTTAGCGGGTAGCTCCTACAATGAGCAGTTCTTC,CASATLAGSSYNEQFF
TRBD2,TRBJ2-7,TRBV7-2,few,TGTGCCAGCAGCTTCCCGTTGGCGGGAGAACGCGAGCAGTACTTC,CASSFPLAGEREQYF
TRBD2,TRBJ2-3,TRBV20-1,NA,TGCAGTGCTAGCCCGACTAGCGGGAGTTTCACAGATACGCAGTATTTT,CSASPTSGSFTDTQYF
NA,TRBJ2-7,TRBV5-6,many,TGTGCCAGCAGCTTGCTGGGGGCGAAGGGTGGCGAGCAGTACTTC,CASSLLGAKGGEQYF
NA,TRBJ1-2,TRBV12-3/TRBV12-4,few,TGTGCCAGCAGTTTAGAGGAGAGCTATGGCTACACCTTC,CASSLEESYGYTF
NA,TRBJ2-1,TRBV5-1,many,TGCGCCAGCAGCTTGGGGGGCAGTAGCTCCTACAATGAGCAGTTCTTC,CASSLGGSSSYNEQFF
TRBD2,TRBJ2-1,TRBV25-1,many,TGTGCCAGCAGTGGGCCCCGAGCGGGAGTCCATGAGCAGTTCTTC,CASSGPRAGVHEQFF
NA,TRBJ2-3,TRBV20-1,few,TGCAGTGCACCCTGGACATTTTCTAGCACAGATACGCAGTATTTT,CSAPWTFSSTDTQYF
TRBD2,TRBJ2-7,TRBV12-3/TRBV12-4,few,TGTGCCAGCACCAGACTAGCGGGAGGATACGAGCAGTACTTC,CASTRLAGGYEQYF
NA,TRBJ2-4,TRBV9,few,TGTGCCAGCAGCGTAGGGGCCAAAAACATTCAGTACTTC,CASSVGAKNIQYF
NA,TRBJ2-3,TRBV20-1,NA,TGCAGTGCTAGGTGGGCGGGACACTCAGATACGCAGTATTTT,CSARWAGHSDTQYF
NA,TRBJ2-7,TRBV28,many,TGTGCCAGCAGTATTAGCGGCATGTCCTACGAGCAGTACTTC,CASSISGMSYEQYF
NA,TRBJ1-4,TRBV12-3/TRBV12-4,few,TGTGCCAGCACCTTGACAGCGAGAGAAAAACTGTTTTTT,CASTLTAREKLFF
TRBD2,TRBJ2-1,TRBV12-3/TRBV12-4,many,TGTGCCAGCCTAGCGGGATTCGATGAGCAGTTCTTC,CASLAGFDEQFF
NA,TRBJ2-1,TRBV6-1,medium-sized,TGTGCCAGCAGTGAAGCAGCGGGCTCCTACAATGAGCAGTTCTTC,CASSEAAGSYNEQFF
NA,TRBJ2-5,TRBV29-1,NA,TGCAGCGTTGAGGGGAGCGGGTTACAAGAGACCCAGTACTTC,CSVEGSGLQETQYF
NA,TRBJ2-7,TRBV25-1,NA,TGTGCCAGCAGTGAATCGGGGGCAGGCCTCTACGAGCAGTACTTC,CASSESGAGLYEQYF
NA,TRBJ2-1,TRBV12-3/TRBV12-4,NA,TGTGCCATTACGGGACAGGGGCGGGAGGGCCTCTACAATGAGCAGTTCTTC,CAITGQGREGLYNEQFF
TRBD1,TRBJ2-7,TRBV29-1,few,TGCAGCGCTCGACAGGGTGTGAGCTCCTACGAGCAGTACTTC,CSARQGVSSYEQYF
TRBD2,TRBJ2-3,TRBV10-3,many,TGTGCCATCAGTGACATAGCGGGAAGGTCGACAGATACGCAGTATTTT,CAISDIAGRSTDTQYF
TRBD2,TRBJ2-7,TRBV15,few,TGTGCCACCAGCAGAGGCCGACTAGCGGCAGATTCCCCTGACGAGCAGTACTTC,CATSRGRLAADSPDEQYF
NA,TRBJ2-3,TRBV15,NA,TGTGCCACCAGCCCAAGAGCGACAGATACGCAGTATTTT,CATSPRATDTQYF
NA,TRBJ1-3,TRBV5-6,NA,TGTGCCAGCAGCTTGGGTCCGGTATCGACTTCTGGAAACACCATATATTTT,CASSLGPVSTSGNTIYF
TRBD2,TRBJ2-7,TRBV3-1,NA,TGTGCCAGCAGCCATTGGACTAGCGGTATCTACGAGCAGTACTTC,CASSHWTSGIYEQYF
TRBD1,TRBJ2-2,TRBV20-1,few,TGCAGTGCTAGCGGACCAGGGGGCGCGTCAACCGGGGAGCTGTTTTTT,CSASGPGGASTGELFF
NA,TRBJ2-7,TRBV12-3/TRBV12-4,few,TGTGCCAGCAGTTTTCGGAACGAGCAGTACTTC,CASSFRNEQYF
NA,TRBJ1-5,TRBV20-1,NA,TGCAGTGCTAGAGATTTCCGGGGTGGAGGCAATCAGCCCCAGCATTTT,CSARDFRGGGNQPQHF
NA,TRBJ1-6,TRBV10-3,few,TGTGCCATCAGTGAGGTCGATAATTCACCCCTCCACTTT,CAISEVDNSPLHF
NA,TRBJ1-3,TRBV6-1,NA,TGTGCCAGCAGTACCACAGGGACCTCTGGAAACACCATATATTTT,CASSTTGTSGNTIYF
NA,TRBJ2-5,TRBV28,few,TGTGCCAGCAGCCCAGATACTAGTTTTTATGAGACCCAGTACTTC,CASSPDTSFYETQYF
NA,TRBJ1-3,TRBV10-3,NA,TGTGCCATCAGTGAGGAAGGCAGGGGAAGAAACACCATATATTTT,CAISEEGRGRNTIYF
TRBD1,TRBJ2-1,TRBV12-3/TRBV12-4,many,TGTGCCAGCAGTTCGGGACAGGGCCGCAATGAGCAGTTCTTC,CASSSGQGRNEQFF
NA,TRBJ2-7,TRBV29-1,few,TGCAGCGTTGTTGCCCTCGGAACAGGGATAAGCTACGAGCAGTACTTC,CSVVALGTGISYEQYF